This TCR beta chain was found in a study of monozygotic twins with inflammatory bowel disease. From its re-call of the 5' RACE reads, TCRdb lists each CDR3 protein once, without DNA. The table counts 150,000 to 200,000 distinct CDR3 sequences; just under 7.5% lies in the top ten. The CDR3 runs to 14 residues. The germline gives CDR1 MNHEY, CDR2 SMNVEV (reference sequence). This sequence was found in a human donor with ulcerative colitis or Crohn's disease, or a healthy co-twin of an affected twin (not recorded which). The gene calls are TRBV27 and TRBJ2-1. The sequenced sample consisted of blood. CDR3 amino acids: CASSLRGSYNEQFF.